The 14 T cell receptor beta chains listed next were all sequenced from one sample in a study of blood T cell repertoires in COVID-19. The data were produced by immunoSEQ multiplex PCR, yet TCRdb's version contains in-frame clones alone and is incomplete. The table has under 400,000 clones, roughly 88% seen once. Source material: peripheral blood. Receptors were obtained from a woman younger than 45 with COVID-19, enrolled during active disease.

The rearrangement uses TRBV5-8 and TRBJ1-5, with 7 bases fitting TRBD1. This CDR3 has 14 amino acids. The germline V gene encodes CDR1 SGHTS and CDR2 YDEGEE. Trimming took 0 bases from V and 15 from J; bases not matched to a gene: 12. The CDR3 DNA reads as TGTGCCAGCAGCTTGGGGGACAGCCGAAATTCCCGGCATTTT. Its protein product is CASSLGDSRNSRHF.

The chain uses TRBV11-3 and TRBJ1-1; no firm D call. This CDR3 has 13 residues. V was shortened by 5 bases and J by 2 bases, with 9 bases between the two germline ends. Germline V gene data show CDR1 as SGHNT and CDR2 as YENEEA. The CDR3 is CASSSEVNTEAFF. The CDR3 nucleotides are TGTGCCAGCAGCAGCGAGGTTAACACTGAAGCTTTCTTT.

The chain uses TRBV19 and TRBJ2-1; D gene ambiguous. The CDR3 has 15 amino acids. Trimming left V 1 base short and J 3 bases short, with 10 bases between. In germline, CDR1 is LNHDA, CDR2 SQIVND (reference sequence). CDR3 amino acids: CASSIAGALYNEQFF. CDR3 nucleotide sequence: TGTGCCAGTAGTATAGCCGGAGCCCTCTACAATGAGCAGTTCTTC.

The genes are TRBV21-1 and TRBJ2-3; the DNA was not used to check the table's D call, TRBD2. TRBV21-1 is noted as a pseudogene. CDR3 length: 16 residues. The DNA for the CDR3 is TGTGCCAGCAGCAAAGTCGGGACTAGCGGCACAGATACGCAGTATTTT. Translating it yields CASSKVGTSGTDTQYF.

The genes are TRBV6-1 and TRBJ1-2, with 9 nucleotides matching TRBD1. This CDR3 spans 15 amino acids. The germline V gene encodes CDR1 MNHNS and CDR2 SASEGT. V lost 0 bases to trimming and J lost 11 bases; unmatched junction nucleotides: 10. CDR3: CASSEARGTGLGYTF. In nucleotides, the CDR3 is TGTGCCAGCAGTGAAGCGAGGGGGACAGGGTTGGGGTACACCTTC.

This clone was seen a single time. This chain connects TRBV6-2 or TRBV6-3 to TRBJ1-6, with D tentatively TRBD1 (5 bases). The germline V gene has CDR1 MNHEY and CDR2 SVGEGT. V lost 6 bases to trimming and J lost 0 bases, with 12 bases between them. The CDR3 sequence is 16 residues long. The CDR3 sequence is CASSLRDSSYNSPLHF. DNA for the CDR3: TGTGCCAGCAGCCTCAGGGATAGCTCCTATAATTCACCCCTCCACTTT.

This chain joins TRBV28 and TRBJ1-4; 9 bases line up with TRBD1. CDR3 length equals 13 residues. J gave up 10 bases and V 6 bases, and 6 bases lay outside the gene matches. Per the germline V gene, CDR1 is MDHEN and CDR2 is SYDVKM. CDR3 bases: TGTGCCAGCAGAACGGACAGGGGAGGAAAACTGTTTTTT. Translating it yields CASRTDRGGKLFF.

This clone was seen a few times. The CDR3 spells CASSNDRDPQETQYF. The CDR3 region has the DNA TGTGCCAGCAGTAACGACAGGGACCCTCAAGAGACCCAGTACTTC. This chain connects TRBV27 to TRBJ2-5; TRBD1 matches at 7 bases. The J segment lost 2 bases and the V segment lost 5 bases, leaving 8 bases of the junction unmatched. The germline CDR1 and CDR2 sequences are MNHEY and SMNVEV (reference sequence). The CDR3 has 15 amino acids.

CDR3 in amino acids: CASSSQGYTGELFF. The CDR3 coding sequence is TGTGCCAGCAGTTCACAGGGATACACCGGGGAGCTGTTTTTT. The rearrangement joins TRBV6-2 or TRBV6-3 to TRBJ2-2; D possibly corresponds to TRBD1 (6 bases). This CDR3 has 14 residues. Germline V gives CDR1 MNHEY, CDR2 SVGEGT. Trimming removed 4 bases at V and 3 bases at J, with 9 bases between.

This chain uses TRBV18 with TRBJ1-4, with D hard to call. Germline CDR1 and CDR2: KGHSH and LQKENI. The CDR3 spans 19 residues. Trimming took off 3 bases at V and 0 bases at J, with 20 bases between the two ends. The CDR3 DNA is TGTGCCAGCTCACCCGGCGCGGGAATTTTTCAATCAACTAATGAAAAACTGTTTTTT. It yields the protein CASSPGAGIFQSTNEKLFF.

The genes are TRBV28 and TRBJ1-2, with D tentatively TRBD1 (6 bases). CDR1 and CDR2 (germline): MDHEN, SYDVKM. Deletions cut 6 bases from V and 4 bases from J, with 15 bases between. The CDR3 is 14 residues long. CDR3 sequence: CASSLRTGTYGYTF. The CDR3 region has the DNA TGTGCCAGCAGCCTCCGTACAGGGACCTATGGCTACACCTTC.

The genes are TRBV7-2 and TRBJ2-3; TRBD2 agrees at 13 bases. This CDR3 is 16 amino acids long. The V gene end was trimmed by 4 bases and the J gene end by 5 bases; junction bases not matched to a gene: 6. CDR1 SGHTA and CDR2 FQGNSA come from the germline V gene. CDR3 sequence reads: CASSSGTSGEGDTQYF. The CDR3 coding sequence is TGTGCCAGCAGCTCCGGGACTAGCGGGGAGGGAGATACGCAGTATTTT.

This clone was seen only a few times. V is TRBV30 and J is TRBJ2-2; TRBD2 aligns across 8 bases. V lost 8 bases and J lost 0; bases outside the gene matches: 8. In germline, CDR1 is GTSNPN, CDR2 SVGIG (reference sequence). The CDR3 covers 15 residues. CDR3 sequence reads: CARSSGGANTGELFF. CDR3 sequence (DNA): TGTGCCCGGTCCTCGGGAGGGGCGAACACCGGGGAGCTGTTTTTT. Filled out from reference TRBV30 and TRBJ2-2, the complete variable domain reads SQTIHQWPATLVQPVGSPLSLECTVEGTSNPNLYWYRQAAGRGLQLLFYSVGIGQISSEVPQNLSASRPQDRQFILSSKKLLLSDSGFYLCARSSGGANTGELFFGEGSRLTVL.

V and J are TRBV2 and TRBJ2-3; D not certain. CDR1 and CDR2 from the germline V gene are SNHLY and FYNNEI. This CDR3 region has 14 residues. V dropped 7 bases and J dropped 7 bases, with 18 bases sitting between them. CDR3 sequence (DNA): TGTGCCAGCACTCTTACTCGAGACATTTATACGCAGTATTTT. This sequence encodes CASTLTRDIYTQYF.